Below, one T cell receptor (beta chain) is given with its context. Its antigen is unknown. The sample comes from a study of shared clonotypes between healthy human individuals. Study-wide points: When naive CD4 clonotypes were compared across a handful of donors, about 4.8% were shared. Depth of sequencing was expected to influence donor clonotype sharing.

In the source study's methods: Filtering differed because ImmunoSEQ produced junction-only sequences that carried no quality scores. The data were produced by immunoSEQ multiplex PCR, yet TCRdb's version contains in-frame clones alone and is incomplete. V, J and clone size derive from that table, while D and trimming were established from the DNA sequence. The profile covers under 650,000 clones, with almost 97% appearing a single time and 0.055% to 0.075% taken by the ten largest. Into CD45RA+ naive and CD45RA-negative memory subsets, the CD4+ cells were split. The specimen was naive CD4+ T cells sorted from blood. Described subset: CD45RA+ positively selected. The sequence was obtained from a woman aged 25 to 39 in good health.

For the CDR3, the DNA is TGTGCCAGCAGGTGGGAGCCCTTTCAGGCCACCGGGGAGCTGTTTTTT. Residues: CASRWEPFQATGELFF. The chain combines TRBV7-9 with TRBJ2-2, with D possibly being TRBD2 (5 bases). In germline, CDR1 is SEHNR, CDR2 FQNEAQ (reference sequence). Deletions cut 6 bases from V and 4 bases from J, with 18 bases between. This CDR3 has 16 residues.